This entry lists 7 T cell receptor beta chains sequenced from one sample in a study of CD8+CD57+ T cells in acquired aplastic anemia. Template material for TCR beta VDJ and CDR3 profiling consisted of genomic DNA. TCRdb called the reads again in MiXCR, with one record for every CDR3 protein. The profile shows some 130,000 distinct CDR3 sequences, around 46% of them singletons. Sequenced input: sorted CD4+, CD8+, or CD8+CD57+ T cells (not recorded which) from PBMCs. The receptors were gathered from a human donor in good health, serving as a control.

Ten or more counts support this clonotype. The DNA of the CDR3 is TGTGCCAGCAGCACCGGACAGGGAGGGGGGTACAATGAGCAGTTCTTC. Its translation: CASSTGQGGGYNEQFF. The chain combines TRBV11-3 with TRBJ2-1, with a possible D match to TRBD1 (8 bases). Trimming pared 5 bases from V and 4 bases from J, leaving 18 bases between. The CDR3 consists of 16 residues. Germline V gene data show CDR1 as SGHNT and CDR2 as YENEEA.

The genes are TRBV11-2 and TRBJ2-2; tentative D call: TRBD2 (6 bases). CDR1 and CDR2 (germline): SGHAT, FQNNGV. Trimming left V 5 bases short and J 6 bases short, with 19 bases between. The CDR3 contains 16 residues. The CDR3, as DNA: TGTGCCAGCAGCCTAGTCGGAGGGTATGATGCCGGGGAGCTGTTTTTT. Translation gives CASSLVGGYDAGELFF.

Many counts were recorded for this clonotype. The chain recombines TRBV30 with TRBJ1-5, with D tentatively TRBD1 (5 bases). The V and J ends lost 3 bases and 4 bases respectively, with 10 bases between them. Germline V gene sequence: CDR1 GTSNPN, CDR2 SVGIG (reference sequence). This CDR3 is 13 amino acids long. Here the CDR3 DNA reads TGTGCCTGGAGCGGGGGTCGAAATCAGCCCCAGCATTTT. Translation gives CAWSGGRNQPQHF.

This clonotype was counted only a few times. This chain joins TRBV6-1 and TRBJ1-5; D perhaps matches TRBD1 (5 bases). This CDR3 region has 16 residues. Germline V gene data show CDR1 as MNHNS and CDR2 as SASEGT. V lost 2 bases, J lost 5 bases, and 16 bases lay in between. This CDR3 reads CASSEPRGRTYQPQHF. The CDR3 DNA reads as TGTGCCAGCAGTGAACCCCGGGGCAGAACCTATCAGCCCCAGCATTTT.

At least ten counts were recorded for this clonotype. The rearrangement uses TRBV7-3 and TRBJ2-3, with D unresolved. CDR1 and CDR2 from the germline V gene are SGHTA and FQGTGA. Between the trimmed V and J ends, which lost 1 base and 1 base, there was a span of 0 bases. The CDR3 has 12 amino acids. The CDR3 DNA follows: TGTGCCAGCAGCTTAAGCACAGATACGCAGTATTTT. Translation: CASSLSTDTQYF.

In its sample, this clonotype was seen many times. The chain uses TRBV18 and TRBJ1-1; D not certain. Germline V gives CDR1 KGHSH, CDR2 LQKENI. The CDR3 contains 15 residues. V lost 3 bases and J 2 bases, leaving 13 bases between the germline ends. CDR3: CASSPSYRDNTEAFF. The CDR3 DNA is TGTGCCAGCTCACCTTCCTACCGGGATAACACTGAAGCTTTCTTT.

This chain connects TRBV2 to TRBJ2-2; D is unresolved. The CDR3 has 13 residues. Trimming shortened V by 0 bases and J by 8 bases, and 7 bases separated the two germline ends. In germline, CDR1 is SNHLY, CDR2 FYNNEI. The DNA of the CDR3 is TGTGCCAGCAGTGAAGCTGGATTAGGGGAGCTGTTTTTT. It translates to CASSEAGLGELFF.